One sample yielded the 32 T cell receptor beta chains listed below, sequenced in a study of T cell responses to AZD1222 COVID-19 vaccine. Using immunoSEQ multiplex PCR, the repertoire was profiled, and TCRdb retains in-frame clones only, with some absent. The sample consists of approximately 100,000 clones, roughly nine tenths of them appearing once. The specimen was peripheral blood, collected on day 0 of AZD1222 vaccination. The source is an adult in good health.

The chain combines TRBV5-1 with TRBJ2-5, with 11 bases aligning to TRBD1. V dropped 3 bases and J dropped 5; count of bases not matched to a gene: 6. The CDR3 extends over 15 amino acids. Germline V gene lookup returns CDR1 SGHRS and CDR2 YFSETQ. CDR3 amino acids: CASSSGQGAYETQYF. CDR3 nucleotides: TGCGCCAGCAGCTCAGGACAGGGGGCTTATGAGACCCAGTACTTC.

This clone was picked up a small number of times. The chain joins TRBV5-4 to TRBJ1-3, with 10 bases that match TRBD1. The CDR3 contains 14 residues. V was pared by 4 bases and J by 4 bases, with 2 bases of the junction left unmatched. Germline V gives CDR1 SGHNT, CDR2 YYREEE (reference sequence). CDR3 sequence: CASSTTGGGNTIYF. The CDR3 DNA follows: TGTGCCAGCAGCACGACAGGGGGCGGAAACACCATATATTTT.

J is TRBJ1-2 and V is TRBV18; possible D gene TRBD1, 6 bases. In germline, CDR1 is KGHSH, CDR2 LQKENI. This CDR3 has 16 amino acids. The V and J ends lost 3 bases and 3 bases respectively, with 17 bases between them. Here the CDR3 reads CASSPPGQPTDYGYTF. The DNA of the CDR3 is TGTGCCAGCTCACCCCCCGGACAGCCAACGGACTATGGCTACACCTTC.

This chain joins TRBV5-8 and TRBJ1-4, with D possibly being TRBD1 (6 bases). Trimming took 4 bases from V and 0 from J, leaving 13 bases between them. Per the germline V gene, CDR1 is SGHTS and CDR2 is YDEGEE. The CDR3 has 16 amino acids. CDR3 in DNA: TGTGCCAGCAGCAAAAGGACAGTCGCAACTAATGAAAAACTGTTTTTT. Its translation is CASSKRTVATNEKLFF.

The V gene is TRBV4-1, the J gene TRBJ2-7; D is perhaps TRBD1 or TRBD2 (6 bases each). Germline V gene data show CDR1 as MGHRA and CDR2 as YSYEKL. The CDR3 contains 16 residues. V dropped 1 base and J dropped 2 bases, with 15 bases sitting between them. DNA of the CDR3: TGCGCCAGCAGCCAAGGACTCAGGGGAGGCCCCTACGAGCAGTACTTC. It is translated as CASSQGLRGGPYEQYF.

The chain carries TRBV12-3 or TRBV12-4 and TRBJ2-7; D is tentatively TRBD1 or TRBD2 (6 bases each). This CDR3 has 12 residues. Trimming removed 11 bases from V and 9 bases from J, with 20 bases in between. CDR3: CAPWRGVGVQYF. Written as DNA, the CDR3 is TGTGCCCCCTGGAGGGGGGTTGGGGTGCAGTACTTC.

This sequence joins TRBV7-2 and TRBJ1-3; D remains unclear. Germline lookup yields CDR1 SGHTA and CDR2 FQGNSA. The CDR3 covers 12 residues. The V gene lost 5 bases and the J gene lost 7 bases, with 9 bases spanning the gap. CDR3 DNA: TGTGCCAGCAGCCGGGATGGGAACACCATATATTTT. It encodes CASSRDGNTIYF.

This clone was seen once. V gene TRBV12-3 or TRBV12-4 combines with J gene TRBJ2-1; no definite D call. V was trimmed by 6 bases and J by 7 bases, leaving 10 bases between them. The CDR3 spans 12 residues. This chain's CDR3 is CASSPIGNEQFF. CDR3 bases: TGTGCCAGCAGCCCTATAGGGAATGAGCAGTTCTTC.

The chain combines TRBV6-1 with TRBJ1-5; possibly TRBD1 for D (6 bases). Trimming cost V 3 bases and J 5 bases, with 17 bases left between them. The CDR3 has 16 amino acids. Germline lookup yields CDR1 MNHNS and CDR2 SASEGT. The CDR3 region is CASSEIGGARYQPQHF. DNA for the CDR3: TGTGCCAGCAGTGAGATAGGGGGGGCCAGATATCAGCCCCAGCATTTT.

The chain combines TRBV4-2 with TRBJ1-2; TRBD1 aligns across 9 bases. V was clipped by 0 bases and J by 8 bases; unmatched bases: 7. Germline values: CDR1 LGHNA, CDR2 YNFKEQ. The CDR3 totals 15 residues. In DNA, the CDR3 is TGTGCCAGCAGCCAAGATCAGGGACAGGGCGGGGGCTACACCTTC. Its translation is CASSQDQGQGGGYTF.

The chain joins TRBV3-1 (or the pseudogene TRBV3-2) to TRBJ2-2; D gene unclear. This CDR3 has 14 amino acids. The V end was cut by 3 bases, the J end by 0 bases, with 5 bases between. Germline V CDR1 and CDR2: LGHDT, YNNKEL (reference sequence). CDR3 nucleotides: TGTGCCAGCAGCCACCCGGCGAACACCGGGGAGCTGTTTTTT. This translates into CASSHPANTGELFF.

The V call is TRBV28, the J call TRBJ1-2; D is uncertain. The CDR3 length is 13 residues. V shed 2 bases and J shed 7 bases, with 11 bases lying between them. Germline CDR1 and CDR2: MDHEN and SYDVKM. CDR3 bases: TGTGCCAGCAGTTTAGTTCGGCTACCTGGCTACACCTTC. It encodes CASSLVRLPGYTF.

This clone was counted once. The chain is built from TRBV27 and TRBJ2-7; D remains ambiguous. V lost 3 bases and J 12 bases, leaving 12 bases between the germline ends. Germline CDR1 MNHEY, CDR2 SMNVEV (reference sequence). The CDR3 length is 11 residues. The CDR3 region has the DNA TGTGCCAGCAGTTTCTCCTCCAGCTTGTACTTC. It is translated as CASSFSSSLYF.

The sample holds many counts of this clone. CDR3 coding DNA: TGTGCCAGCAGCGTATCCCCTAAGCTTTATTCCTACGAGCAGTACTTC. Its protein product is CASSVSPKLYSYEQYF. The chain carries TRBV9 and TRBJ2-7; D unclear. Germline V gene data show CDR1 as SGDLS and CDR2 as YYNGEE. Trimming removed 1 base from V and 1 base from J, with 15 bases in between. The CDR3 spans 16 residues.

The gene calls are TRBV6-1 and TRBJ1-2; the match to TRBD1 covers 9 bases. Trimming took 4 bases from V and 3 from J; bases not matched to a gene: 9. The CDR3 totals 16 residues. Per germline, CDR1 MNHNS and CDR2 SASEGT. The CDR3 DNA follows: TGTGCCAGCAGTGCCCTGGGAACAGGGGGCGACTATGGCTACACCTTC. Protein: CASSALGTGGDYGYTF.

This sequence joins TRBV12-3 or TRBV12-4 and TRBJ2-3, with D perhaps matching TRBD1 (7 bases). V was cut by 6 bases and J by 11 bases, with 15 bases left in between. This CDR3 spans 12 amino acids. CDR3 DNA sequence: TGTGCCAGCAGCCATCAGGGGGGAAAGCAGTATTTT. As protein: CASSHQGGKQYF.

This chain links TRBV20-1 with TRBJ1-5; TRBD1 is a possible D gene (5 bases). With 3 bases removed from V and 4 bases from J, the gap between germline ends came to 10 bases. Germline lookup yields CDR1 DFQATT and CDR2 SNEGSKA (reference sequence). CDR3 length equals 13 residues. The DNA for the CDR3 is TGCAGTGCTAGTCTGCCAGGGAATCAGCCCCAGCATTTT. This translates into CSASLPGNQPQHF.

V and J are TRBV5-1 and TRBJ1-5; TRBD1 agrees at 8 bases. The V segment lost 4 bases and the J segment 4 bases; nucleotides outside the gene matches: 7. The germline gives CDR1 SGHRS, CDR2 YFSETQ. The CDR3 has 15 amino acids. CDR3 DNA: TGCGCCAGCAGCGCCGGGACAGGCGCTAATCAGCCCCAGCATTTT. Its protein product is CASSAGTGANQPQHF.

This clone was recorded once. The V and J genes are TRBV7-3 and TRBJ2-1, with TRBD2 identical over 10 bases. V was pared by 5 bases and J by 9 bases, with 10 bases of the junction left unmatched. The germline CDR1 and CDR2 sequences are SGHTA and FQGTGA. CDR3 size: 15 residues. This CDR3 is CASSRSSGGGGEQFF. The CDR3 DNA is TGTGCCAGCAGCCGTTCTAGCGGGGGTGGCGGTGAGCAGTTCTTC.

The chain couples TRBV15 to TRBJ2-7; TRBD1 matches at 11 bases. From germline, CDR1 is LNHNV and CDR2 YYDKDF (reference sequence). This CDR3 has 15 residues. V shed 1 base and J 5 bases; nucleotides not matched to a gene: 4. For the CDR3, the DNA is TGTGCCACCAGCAGAGGAGGACAGGGGGCCCACGAGCAGTACTTC. Its translation: CATSRGGQGAHEQYF. The full variable domain, in which reference TRBV15 and TRBJ2-7 provide the parts outside the CDR3, is DAMVIQNPRYQVTQFGKPVTLSCSQTLNHNVMYWYQQKSSQAPKLLFHYYDKDFNNEADTPDNFQSRRPNTSFCFLDIRSPGLGDTAMYLCATSRGGQGAHEQYFGPGTRLTVT.

The chain links TRBV11-2 to TRBJ1-4; no clear D. V lost 10 bases, J lost 4 bases, and 13 bases lay in between. Per germline, CDR1 SGHAT and CDR2 FQNNGV. CDR3 length equals 13 residues. CDR3 bases: TGTGCCACCCGGAGGCAGCTTAATGAAAAACTGTTTTTT. Amino acids: CATRRQLNEKLFF.

The V and J genes are TRBV5-4 and TRBJ1-4, with D uncertain. V lost 4 bases to trimming and J lost 6 bases, with 16 bases between them. CDR1 and CDR2 (germline): SGHNT, YYREEE (reference sequence). The CDR3 totals 15 residues. The DNA for the CDR3 is TGTGCCAGCAGCCATGGCTCCGGGCCCGATGAAAAACTGTTTTTT. This codes for CASSHGSGPDEKLFF.

The chain is built from TRBV4-1 and TRBJ2-1; 7 nucleotides agree with TRBD2. The ends lost 6 bases at V and 12 bases at J; junction bases unmatched: 5. Germline V gene data show CDR1 as MGHRA and CDR2 as YSYEKL. This CDR3 contains 11 residues. CDR3 bases: TGCGCCAGCAGATCCGCGGGGGTGCAGTTCTTC. Its translation: CASRSAGVQFF.

The CDR3 region has the DNA TGTGCCAGTAGTAGAACAGTGATGATGAACACTGAAGCTTTCTTT. It is translated as CASSRTVMMNTEAFF. The genes are TRBV19 and TRBJ1-1; D gene uncertain. The V end was cut by 4 bases, the J end by 0 bases, with 12 bases between. The CDR3 totals 15 residues. Germline values: CDR1 LNHDA, CDR2 SQIVND (reference sequence).

V usage is TRBV27 and J usage is TRBJ2-3; D remains unclear. This CDR3 has 16 amino acids. V was pared by 4 bases and J by 2 bases, with 16 bases between. Germline CDR1 MNHEY, CDR2 SMNVEV (reference sequence). The CDR3 DNA is TGTGCCAGCAGTTGGGCAGCCTTCCCTTACACAGATACGCAGTATTTT. This translates into CASSWAAFPYTDTQYF.

The V and J genes are TRBV30 and TRBJ1-2; the D gene is possibly TRBD1 (5 bases). The V and J ends lost 3 bases and 0 bases respectively, with 8 bases between them. CDR1 and CDR2 (germline): GTSNPN, SVGIG (reference sequence). CDR3 length equals 13 residues. CDR3: CAWSGRANYGYTF. CDR3 sequence (DNA): TGTGCCTGGAGCGGCAGGGCTAACTATGGCTACACCTTC.

The rearrangement links TRBV12-3 or TRBV12-4 to TRBJ1-1; no definite D call. Between the trimmed V and J ends, which lost 6 bases and 2 bases, there was a span of 10 bases. The CDR3 covers 13 residues. Here the CDR3 reads CASRSTDNTEAFF. The CDR3 DNA is TGTGCCAGCAGATCGACGGATAACACTGAAGCTTTCTTT.

The J gene is TRBJ2-5, the V gene TRBV7-9; D might be TRBD2 (5 bases). This CDR3 comprises 13 residues. Looked up from germline, CDR1 is SEHNR and CDR2 is FQNEAQ (reference sequence). Between the trimmed V and J ends, which lost 2 bases and 4 bases, there was a span of 8 bases. CDR3 sequence: CASSLFSVETQYF. The CDR3, as DNA: TGTGCCAGCAGCTTATTTAGCGTAGAGACCCAGTACTTC.

The J gene is TRBJ1-2, the V gene TRBV5-4; D perhaps matches TRBD1 (6 bases). Germline loops: CDR1 SGHNT, CDR2 YYREEE (reference sequence). The CDR3 spans 13 residues. Trimming removed 3 bases at V and 4 bases at J, with 10 bases between. CDR3 nucleotide sequence: TGTGCCAGCAGCTCGGACAGCCTCTATGGCTACACCTTC. Protein sequence: CASSSDSLYGYTF.

The CDR3 nucleotides are TGTGCCAGCAGCTTAGCACGGACACCTAACACTGAAGCTTTCTTT. Translated, it gives CASSLARTPNTEAFF. The rearrangement joins TRBV11-2 to TRBJ1-1; maybe TRBD1 (5 bases). This CDR3 has 15 amino acids. Germline CDR1 SGHAT, CDR2 FQNNGV. The V end lost 1 base, the J end lost 2 bases, and 11 bases lay between the germline ends.

CDR3 nucleotides: TGTGCCAGCTCACCCCAGGGGAGGTTCACTGAAGCTTTCTTT. The encoded protein is CASSPQGRFTEAFF. The gene calls are TRBV18 and TRBJ1-1; tentative D call: TRBD1 (6 bases). This CDR3 spans 14 amino acids. The V end lost 3 bases, the J end lost 4 bases, and 12 bases lay between the germline ends. The V gene's germline CDR1 is KGHSH and CDR2 LQKENI. Looking up the rest from reference TRBV18 and TRBJ1-1 gives the full variable domain: NAGVMQNPRHLVRRRGQEARLRCSPMKGHSHVYWYRQLPEEGLKFMVYLQKENIIDESGMPKERFSAEFPKEGPSILRIQQVVRGDSAAYFCASSPQGRFTEAFFGQGTRLTVV.

The V and J genes are TRBV11-2 and TRBJ2-1; TRBD2 matches at 9 bases. The CDR3 extends over 16 amino acids. CDR1 is SGHAT, CDR2 FQNNGV, per germline. The trim removed 5 bases at V and 7 bases at J, leaving 12 bases unmatched. CDR3 DNA: TGTGCCAGCAGCCCTTCCGGGCTAGCGGGGACGAATGAGCAGTTCTTC. Residues: CASSPSGLAGTNEQFF. Using reference TRBV11-2 and TRBJ2-1 for the parts outside the CDR3, the full variable domain is EAGVAQSPRYKIIEKRQSVAFWCNPISGHATLYWYQQILGQGPKLLIQFQNNGVVDDSQLPKDRFSAERLKGVDSTLKIQPAKLEDSAVYLCASSPSGLAGTNEQFFGPGTRLTVL.